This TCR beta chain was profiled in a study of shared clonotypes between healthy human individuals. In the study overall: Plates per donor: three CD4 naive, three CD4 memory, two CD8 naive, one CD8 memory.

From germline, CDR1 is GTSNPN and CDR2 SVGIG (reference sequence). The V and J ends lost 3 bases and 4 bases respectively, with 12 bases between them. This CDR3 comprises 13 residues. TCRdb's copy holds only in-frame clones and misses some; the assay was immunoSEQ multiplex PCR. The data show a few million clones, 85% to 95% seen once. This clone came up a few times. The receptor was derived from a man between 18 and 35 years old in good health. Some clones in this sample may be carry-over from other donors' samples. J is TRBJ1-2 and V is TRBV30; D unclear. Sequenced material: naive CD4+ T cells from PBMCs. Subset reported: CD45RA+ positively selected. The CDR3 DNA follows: TGTGCCTGGAGCTCAGAGAGCCCCTATGGCTACACCTTC. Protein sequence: CAWSSESPYGYTF.